Listed here are 22 T cell receptor beta chains from one sample, sequenced in a study of blood T cells in healthy people across ages. Next came a second PCR, run for about 7 to 12 cycles, which used a sample-barcoded 5' primer along with a J-beta primer mix. TCRdb analysed the 5' RACE reads with MiXCR anew, one entry per CDR3 protein. The sample carries some 1.4 million distinct CDR3 sequences, about 43% recorded once. The sequenced sample consisted of blood. All receptors come from a woman under 30 in good health.

The gene calls are TRBV20-1 and TRBJ2-1, with D possibly matching TRBD2 (6 bases). CDR3 length: 14 amino acids. The germline V and J ends were trimmed by 3 bases and 5 bases, with 14 bases remaining between them. The germline CDR1 and CDR2 sequences are DFQATT and SNEGSKA (reference sequence). The CDR3 protein is CSASRPSANNEQFF. Written as DNA, the CDR3 is TGCAGTGCTAGCAGGCCTAGCGCCAACAATGAGCAGTTCTTC.

The chain carries TRBV28 and TRBJ1-5; no reliable D call. CDR1 MDHEN and CDR2 SYDVKM come from the germline V gene. CDR3 size: 13 residues. Trimming stripped 3 bases from V and 6 bases from J, with 9 bases between. Written as DNA, the CDR3 is TGTGCCAGCAGTTTGAAGGAGTTTCAGCCCCAGCATTTT. Its translation: CASSLKEFQPQHF. The entire variable domain, with the rest obtained from reference TRBV28 and TRBJ1-5, is as follows: DVKVTQSSRYLVKRTGEKVFLECVQDMDHENMFWYRQDPGLGLRLIYFSYDVKMKEKGDIPEGYSVSREKKERFSLILESASTNQTSMYLCASSLKEFQPQHFGDGTRLSIL.

In regard to this clonotype: This clone may be a read error of a much larger clone one base away. V is TRBV10-3 and J is TRBJ2-6, with D uncertain. The CDR3 runs 16 residues. CDR1 is ENHRY and CDR2 is SYGVKD in the germline V gene. The ends were cut back, 5 bases at V and 0 bases at J, with 11 bases in the middle. The CDR3 region has the DNA TGTGCCATCAGTTCGGCGACGGGCTCTGGGGCCAACGTCCTGACTTTC. The encoded protein is CAISSATGSGANVLTF.

This clonotype has a handful of counts. The rearrangement links TRBV25-1 to TRBJ1-1; no reliable D call. Germline V gene sequence: CDR1 MGHDK, CDR2 SYGVNS. This CDR3 has 15 amino acids. Trimming stripped 1 base from V and 0 bases from J, with 9 bases between. CDR3 DNA: TGTGCCAGCAGTGAATGGGCGGGGATGAACACTGAAGCTTTCTTT. Its protein is CASSEWAGMNTEAFF.

The genes are TRBV10-3 and TRBJ2-3, with D unresolved. CDR1 is ENHRY and CDR2 is SYGVKD in the germline V gene. V was clipped by 3 bases and J by 4 bases, with 23 bases between them. The CDR3 covers 18 residues. The DNA of the CDR3 is TGTGCCATCAGTGACCCGGGCCCCGCGTCGGTAGGTGCAGATACGCAGTATTTT. Amino acids: CAISDPGPASVGADTQYF.

This clonotype was seen at least ten times. The rearrangement links TRBV12-3 or TRBV12-4 to TRBJ1-2; D remains unclear. The CDR3 has 10 residues. V was trimmed by 5 bases and J by 4 bases, leaving 2 bases between them. Written as DNA, the CDR3 is TGTGCCAGCAGTCGCTATGGCTACACCTTC. Amino acid sequence: CASSRYGYTF.

This clonotype has more than one count but fewer than ten. The chain employs TRBV5-1 and TRBJ2-7, with TRBD1 identical over 9 bases. The CDR3 is made up of 16 amino acids. Looked up from germline, CDR1 is SGHRS and CDR2 is YFSETQ. Germline trimming cut 3 bases from V and 1 base from J; bases unmatched to any gene: 8. The CDR3 DNA reads as TGCGCCAGCAGCTCCGGGACAGGGAAGGAGTCCTACGAGCAGTACTTC. Its translation is CASSSGTGKESYEQYF.

As DNA, the CDR3 is TGTGCCAGCAGTCAAACAGGGAAGGGAGCCAAAAACATTCAGTACTTC. Its translation: CASSQTGKGAKNIQYF. The chain joins TRBV28 to TRBJ2-4, with D perhaps TRBD1 (6 bases). Germline CDR1 reads MDHEN; CDR2 reads SYDVKM. CDR3 length: 16 amino acids. Deletions cut 5 bases from V and 0 bases from J, with 14 bases between.

V usage is TRBV10-3 and J usage is TRBJ2-7; the D gene is possibly TRBD2 (5 bases). The J call may be mistaken, given a closer DNA end match to TRBJ2-5. Germline CDR1 reads ENHRY; CDR2 reads SYGVKD. This CDR3 comprises 14 residues. The CDR3 nucleotides are TGTGCCATCAGTGAGTCGCTACTAGACGGGACCCAGTACTTC. Protein sequence: CAISESLLDGTQYF.

The rearrangement uses TRBV4-1 and TRBJ2-3, with D perhaps TRBD2 (5 bases). CDR3 size: 14 residues. The germline V and J ends were trimmed by 6 bases and 0 bases, with 10 bases remaining between them. In germline, CDR1 is MGHRA, CDR2 YSYEKL. The CDR3 DNA follows: TGCGCCAGCAGAGCGGAAGCTAGCACAGATACGCAGTATTTT. It specifies CASRAEASTDTQYF.

The table lists this clonotype with a count of one. This sequence joins TRBV5-6 and TRBJ2-7; D is undetermined. The J call is in doubt because the DNA end fits TRBJ2-5 better. The CDR3 has 15 residues. Looked up from germline, CDR1 is SGHDT and CDR2 is YYEEEE. The CDR3 is CASSLGPSEVGTQYF. CDR3 in DNA: TGTGCCAGCAGCTTAGGTCCGAGTGAGGTAGGGACCCAGTACTTC.

This clonotype was seen more than once but under ten times. The chain carries TRBV27 and TRBJ2-1; 10 bases are shared with TRBD2. The germline gives CDR1 MNHEY, CDR2 SMNVEV (reference sequence). This CDR3 has 15 amino acids. V lost 2 bases, J lost 9 bases, and 7 bases stayed unmatched. CDR3 sequence reads: CASSLEAGGRGEQFF. DNA of the CDR3: TGTGCCAGCAGTTTAGAAGCGGGAGGGCGAGGTGAGCAGTTCTTC.

The sample holds a few counts of this clonotype. V is TRBV7-2 and J is TRBJ1-2, with D perhaps matching TRBD1 (6 bases). Between the trimmed V and J ends, which lost 5 bases and 3 bases, there was a span of 16 bases. CDR3 length: 15 residues. The germline V gene encodes CDR1 SGHTA and CDR2 FQGNSA. The CDR3 is CASSQGPGIYYGYTF. The CDR3 region has the DNA TGTGCCAGCAGCCAGGGGCCCGGGATCTACTATGGCTACACCTTC.

Written as DNA, the CDR3 is TGTGCCATCAGTGAGGTTGGGCAGAAAAATGAGCAGTTCTTC. It encodes CAISEVGQKNEQFF. The chain has TRBV10-3 and TRBJ2-1; D is uncertain. Trimming left V 2 bases short and J 7 bases short, with 12 bases between. This CDR3 has 14 amino acids. Germline V gene data show CDR1 as ENHRY and CDR2 as SYGVKD.

The table lists this clonotype with a few counts. The chain links TRBV7-2 to TRBJ2-1, with D hard to call. The CDR3 covers 15 residues. V lost 7 bases and J 3 bases, leaving 16 bases between the germline ends. Per the germline V gene, CDR1 is SGHTA and CDR2 is FQGNSA. DNA of the CDR3: TGTGCCAGCAACCTCGACTTGCTACTCTACAATGAGCAGTTCTTC. Translation gives CASNLDLLLYNEQFF.

This clonotype was seen only a few times. The chain links TRBV5-5 to TRBJ2-7; a possible D gene is TRBD2 (6 bases). Germline lookup yields CDR1 SGHKS and CDR2 YYEKEE (reference sequence). The V end was cut by 4 bases, the J end by 3 bases, with 17 bases between. CDR3 length equals 15 residues. Here the CDR3 DNA reads TGTGCCAGCAGCATGGGGGGTCTGGGAATCTACGAGCAGTACTTC. This gives the protein CASSMGGLGIYEQYF.

The gene calls are TRBV6-1 and TRBJ2-7, with D maybe TRBD2 (6 bases). V lost 6 bases to trimming and J lost 5 bases, with 17 bases between them. This CDR3 has 14 amino acids. Germline lookup yields CDR1 MNHNS and CDR2 SASEGT. The CDR3 spells CASRGDSNQHEQYF. CDR3 coding DNA: TGTGCCAGCAGAGGGGACTCAAATCAACACGAGCAGTACTTC.

In regard to this clonotype: Because it lacks the conserved phenylalanine or tryptophan at the end, this CDR3 is likely a read error. The DNA is omitted, as the CDR3 cannot be located on it reliably, and the CDR3 follows TCRdb's listing. The chain joins TRBV30 to TRBJ2-1. The CDR3 comprises 10 residues, both ends counted. From germline, CDR1 is GTSNPN and CDR2 SVGIG (reference sequence). CDR3 loop: CAWSRSEEFL.

V is TRBV12-3 or TRBV12-4 and J is TRBJ2-7; D assignment may be TRBD1 or TRBD2 (5 bases each). There are 17 residues in the CDR3. V was pared by 5 bases and J by 7 bases, with 27 bases between. The CDR3 sequence is CASSEGRVGSSYNEQYF. The CDR3 nucleotides read TGTGCCAGCAGTGAAGGCAGGGTGGGGAGTTCCTACAATGAGCAGTACTTC.

CDR3 protein: CSARDSGRKEDEQYF. The CDR3 bases are TGCAGTGCTAGAGACAGCGGGAGGAAAGAGGACGAGCAGTACTTC. The genes are TRBV20-1 and TRBJ2-7; TRBD2 agrees at 9 bases. Germline CDR1 DFQATT, CDR2 SNEGSKA (reference sequence). The CDR3 loop spans 15 amino acids. Trimming cost V 0 bases and J 5 bases; bases outside gene matches: 8.

This clonotype was found a few times. J is TRBJ2-3 and V is TRBV28, with D maybe TRBD1 (6 bases). V lost 4 bases and J 2 bases, leaving 13 bases between the germline ends. The CDR3 is made up of 15 amino acids. Per germline, CDR1 MDHEN and CDR2 SYDVKM. CDR3 in amino acids: CASSSQGPYTDTQYF. The CDR3 nucleotides read TGTGCCAGCAGTTCGCAGGGGCCTTACACAGATACGCAGTATTTT.

This clonotype was detected only a few times. V gene TRBV7-2 combines with J gene TRBJ2-3; no reliable D call. V was trimmed by 5 bases and J by 4 bases, leaving 13 bases between them. CDR1 is SGHTA, CDR2 FQGNSA, per germline. CDR3 length: 14 amino acids. The CDR3 reads CASSPVVAADTQYF. The CDR3 DNA reads as TGTGCCAGCAGCCCCGTGGTAGCTGCAGATACGCAGTATTTT.